These 23 T cell receptor beta chains were all obtained from the same sample, sequenced in a study of T cell repertoires in cytomegalovirus infection. TCRdb re-called the reads with MiXCR, one entry per CDR3 protein. The sample lists 510,000 or so distinct CDR3 sequences; around 27% were seen once. Sequencing used PBMCs. These receptors originate from a human donor in good health (CMV status not recorded). Some clones in this sample may be carry-over from other donors' samples.

This clonotype has ten or more counts. The DNA for the CDR3 is TGTGCCATCCTTGGTAATAGCTACAATGAGCAGTTCTTC. Translated, it gives CAILGNSYNEQFF. This chain links TRBV6-2 or TRBV6-3 with TRBJ2-1; no clear D gene. This CDR3 is built from 13 residues. V gave up 10 bases and J gave up 3 bases, with 13 bases separating them. Germline assignment: CDR1 MNHEY and CDR2 SVGEGT.

V usage is TRBV7-2 and J usage is TRBJ2-5; the match to TRBD1 covers 10 bases. V shed 5 bases and J 4 bases; nucleotides not matched to a gene: 10. The germline V gene encodes CDR1 SGHTA and CDR2 FQGNSA. The CDR3 extends over 16 amino acids. The CDR3 DNA sequence: TGTGCCAGCAGCCGACGACAGGGGGCTTTATTAGAGACCCAGTACTTC. Its protein product is CASSRRQGALLETQYF.

This clonotype has at least ten counts. The genes are TRBV12-3 or TRBV12-4 and TRBJ2-3, with D possibly TRBD1 on 5 matching bases. V lost 5 bases and J lost 5, with 17 bases in between. This CDR3 spans 15 amino acids. CDR3 sequence (DNA): TGTGCCAGCAGTGTTCAAGGGGCTTCGGGAGATACGCAGTATTTT. This sequence encodes CASSVQGASGDTQYF.

The table lists this clonotype with many counts. The chain uses TRBV7-2 and TRBJ2-1, with D uncertain. The CDR3 is 12 amino acids. Germline assignment: CDR1 SGHTA and CDR2 FQGNSA. Deletions cut 2 bases from V and 8 bases from J, with 7 bases between. CDR3 in DNA: TGTGCCAGCAGCTTACTTAACCATGAGCAGTTCTTC. Translating it yields CASSLLNHEQFF. Full variable domain (missing parts from reference TRBV7-2 and TRBJ2-1): GAGVSQSPSNKVTEKGKDVELRCDPISGHTALYWYRQSLGQGLEFLIYFQGNSAPDKSGLPSDRFSAERTGGSVSTLTIQRTQQEDSAVYLCASSLLNHEQFFGPGTRLTVL.

This clonotype was observed many times. This chain joins TRBV5-1 and TRBJ1-5, with TRBD1 matching over 10 bases. Germline V lookup: CDR1 SGHRS, CDR2 YFSETQ. The CDR3 length is 14 residues. Germline trimming cut 4 bases from V and 5 bases from J; bases unmatched to any gene: 3. DNA of the CDR3: TGCGCCAGCAGCGTCGGACAGGGGGATCAGCCCCAGCATTTT. It codes for CASSVGQGDQPQHF.

Ten or more counts support this clonotype. The chain carries TRBV7-2 and TRBJ2-6; possibly TRBD1 for D (6 bases). V was pared by 5 bases and J by 2 bases, with 25 bases between. This CDR3 comprises 20 residues. Germline loops: CDR1 SGHTA, CDR2 FQGNSA. This chain's CDR3 is CASSPRVSGTIGPGANVLTF. For the CDR3, the DNA is TGTGCCAGCAGCCCCCGGGTCTCTGGGACAATCGGTCCTGGGGCCAACGTCCTGACTTTC. The full variable domain, completed using reference TRBV7-2 and TRBJ2-6, is GAGVSQSPSNKVTEKGKDVELRCDPISGHTALYWYRQSLGQGLEFLIYFQGNSAPDKSGLPSDRFSAERTGGSVSTLTIQRTQQEDSAVYLCASSPRVSGTIGPGANVLTFGAGSRLTVL.

This chain links TRBV10-3 with TRBJ2-1; D is unresolved. The V and J ends lost 8 bases and 6 bases respectively, with 11 bases between them. This CDR3 has 12 amino acids. Germline CDR1 ENHRY, CDR2 SYGVKD. CDR3: CAIGRVSNEQFF. Here the CDR3 DNA reads TGTGCCATCGGCCGCGTCTCCAATGAGCAGTTCTTC.

The chain couples TRBV7-3 to TRBJ1-1, with 9 bases matching TRBD1. This CDR3 is built from 18 residues. Trimming at V came to 5 bases and at J to 1 base, leaving 14 bases not matched to a gene. CDR1 SGHTA and CDR2 FQGTGA come from the germline V gene. The CDR3 region is CASSRVPGTGIRNTEAFF. CDR3 bases: TGTGCCAGCAGCCGAGTTCCGGGGACAGGGATTAGGAACACTGAAGCTTTCTTT. Full variable domain (outside the CDR3, taken from reference TRBV7-3 and TRBJ1-1): GAGVSQTPSNKVTEKGKYVELRCDPISGHTALYWYRQSLGQGPEFLIYFQGTGAADDSGLPNDRFFAVRPEGSVSTLKIQRTERGDSAVYLCASSRVPGTGIRNTEAFFGQGTRLTVV.

V and J are TRBV2 and TRBJ2-1; TRBD1 agrees at 8 bases. Germline lookup yields CDR1 SNHLY and CDR2 FYNNEI. The CDR3 has 12 residues. Trimming at V came to 5 bases and at J to 9 bases, leaving 3 bases not matched to a gene. CDR3 sequence reads: CASSRTGGEQFF. Here the CDR3 DNA reads TGTGCCAGCAGTCGTACAGGGGGTGAGCAGTTCTTC.

A few counts support this clonotype. The chain links TRBV27 to TRBJ2-3, with 9 bases lining up with TRBD2. From germline, CDR1 is MNHEY and CDR2 SMNVEV (reference sequence). The CDR3 is made up of 16 amino acids. J gave up 2 bases and V 5 bases, and 8 bases lay outside the gene matches. Written as DNA, the CDR3 is TGTGCCAGCAGTACCAAGGGACTAGCTGTCACAGATACGCAGTATTTT. It translates to CASSTKGLAVTDTQYF.

The V gene is TRBV12-3 or TRBV12-4, the J gene TRBJ1-1, with 8 bases aligning to TRBD1. With V trimmed by 6 bases and J by 0 bases, 12 bases remained unmatched. The CDR3 is 17 residues long. In DNA form, the CDR3 reads TGTGCCAGCAGCCCGGACAGGGATAGGCAATTGAACACTGAAGCTTTCTTT. It yields the protein CASSPDRDRQLNTEAFF.

Here the CDR3 reads CASSLSSGRLYEQYF. CDR3 nucleotide sequence: TGTGCCAGCAGCTTATCTAGCGGGAGGCTGTACGAGCAGTACTTC. The chain has TRBV7-9 and TRBJ2-7; 11 bases fit TRBD2. CDR3 size: 15 residues. Germline-derived CDR1 and CDR2 are SEHNR and FQNEAQ (reference sequence). Unmatched junction bases numbered 4, after V lost 2 bases and J lost 4 bases.

The chain's CDR3 is CSVAPGTSGAGTQYF. The CDR3 DNA reads TGCAGCGTTGCCCCCGGGACTAGCGGGGCCGGGACCCAGTACTTC. The gene calls are TRBV29-1 and TRBJ2-5; 13 bases fit TRBD2. Trimming cost V 4 bases and J 7 bases; bases outside gene matches: 9. The CDR3 is made up of 15 amino acids. CDR1 SQVTM and CDR2 ANQGSEA come from the germline V gene.

This rearrangement joins TRBV28 to TRBJ2-3, with D perhaps being TRBD1 or TRBD2 (5 bases each). The V and J ends lost 6 bases and 6 bases respectively, with 16 bases between them. Germline V CDR1 and CDR2: MDHEN, SYDVKM. This CDR3 contains 14 residues. Here the CDR3 DNA reads TGTGCCAGCAGCCCGGGGCTAGCTCGTGATACGCAGTATTTT. Translation gives CASSPGLARDTQYF.

V usage is TRBV7-6 and J usage is TRBJ1-6; TRBD1 matches at 8 bases. Germline-derived CDR1 and CDR2 are SGHVS and FNYEAQ. V shed 6 bases and J 7 bases; nucleotides not matched to a gene: 8. The CDR3 spans 15 residues. The CDR3 reads CASSYGTGPNSPLHF. CDR3 DNA: TGTGCCAGCAGTTACGGGACAGGCCCAAATTCACCCCTCCACTTT. Drawing the rest from reference TRBV7-6 and TRBJ1-6, the complete variable domain is GAGVSQSPRYKVTKRGQDVALRCDPISGHVSLYWYRQALGQGPEFLTYFNYEAQQDKSGLPNDRFSAERPEGSISTLTIQRTEQRDSAMYRCASSYGTGPNSPLHFGNGTRLTVT.

The chain combines TRBV7-3 with TRBJ1-1, with D uncertain. In germline, CDR1 is SGHTA, CDR2 FQGTGA. V lost 6 bases, J lost 1 base, and 12 bases lay in between. There are 14 residues in the CDR3. CDR3 residues: CASSPTPGNTEAFF. CDR3 coding DNA: TGTGCCAGCAGTCCTACGCCAGGGAACACTGAAGCTTTCTTT.

The rearrangement joins TRBV19 to TRBJ1-5; maybe TRBD1 (6 bases). This CDR3 contains 12 residues. Trimming took 7 bases from V and 13 from J, leaving 17 bases between them. Germline lookup yields CDR1 LNHDA and CDR2 SQIVND (reference sequence). The CDR3 DNA is TGTGCCAGTAATATCGCGACAGGCGATCAGCATTTT. Its translation: CASNIATGDQHF.

This clonotype was seen only a few times. The DNA of the CDR3 is TGTGCCAGTAGTACAGGGGCCGGTCAGCCCCAGCATTTT. The encoded protein is CASSTGAGQPQHF. The rearrangement joins TRBV19 to TRBJ1-5; possible D gene TRBD1, 6 bases. The V end was cut by 4 bases, the J end by 6 bases, with 10 bases between. The CDR3 runs to 13 residues. Looked up from germline, CDR1 is LNHDA and CDR2 is SQIVND (reference sequence).

This clonotype was found many times. The J gene is TRBJ2-2, the V gene TRBV7-6; D might be TRBD1 (5 bases). Germline V CDR1 and CDR2: SGHVS, FNYEAQ. The CDR3 extends over 15 amino acids. V was trimmed by 3 bases and J by 4 bases, leaving 12 bases between them. CDR3 DNA: TGTGCCAGCAGCTTCTTGCAGGGCCCCACCGGGGAGCTGTTTTTT. Its translation: CASSFLQGPTGELFF. The whole variable domain, filled in from reference TRBV7-6 and TRBJ2-2, reads GAGVSQSPRYKVTKRGQDVALRCDPISGHVSLYWYRQALGQGPEFLTYFNYEAQQDKSGLPNDRFSAERPEGSISTLTIQRTEQRDSAMYRCASSFLQGPTGELFFGEGSRLTVL.

The chain carries TRBV11-2 and TRBJ2-3; 8 positions agree with TRBD2. This CDR3 has 18 residues. Germline lookup yields CDR1 SGHAT and CDR2 FQNNGV. J lost 11 bases, V lost 5 bases, and 24 bases had no gene match. The DNA of the CDR3 is TGTGCCAGCAGCGCGGGGCAGTTTAGCGGGACCCCCCCCGTGAAGCAGTATTTT. Protein: CASSAGQFSGTPPVKQYF.

The chain joins TRBV6-2 or TRBV6-3 to TRBJ2-1, with 7 nucleotides matching TRBD2. Germline V gene lookup returns CDR1 MNHEY and CDR2 SVGEGT. This CDR3 region has 18 residues. V was pared by 2 bases and J by 3 bases, with 13 bases of the junction left unmatched. CDR3 sequence reads: CASSYGRSSGALYNEQFF. The CDR3 DNA sequence: TGTGCCAGCAGTTACGGGAGGTCGAGCGGGGCCCTCTACAATGAGCAGTTCTTC.

This clonotype was seen ten or more times. The chain couples TRBV19 to TRBJ1-5; D unresolved. The CDR3 sequence is 13 residues long. Germline loops: CDR1 LNHDA, CDR2 SQIVND (reference sequence). V was cut by 3 bases and J by 4 bases, with 7 bases left in between. The CDR3 DNA follows: TGTGCCAGTAGTATGGGGTTGAATCAGCCCCAGCATTTT. Protein product: CASSMGLNQPQHF.

The chain combines TRBV7-3 with TRBJ2-7; 9 bases map to TRBD1. Trimming removed 5 bases from V and 2 bases from J; junction bases left unmatched: 7. Germline loops: CDR1 SGHTA, CDR2 FQGTGA. The CDR3 sequence is 15 residues long. CDR3 in DNA: TGTGCCAGCAGCCAAACAGGGGGCGCCACCTACGAGCAGTACTTC. It translates to CASSQTGGATYEQYF.